The T cell receptor beta chain described here comes from a study of control samples from healthy donors and cancer patients. The repertoire was sequenced with immunoSEQ multiplex PCR; TCRdb's copy has only in-frame clones and lacks some. The repertoire holds 200,000 to 250,000 clones, roughly 94% seen once, with over 1.2% in the top ten. V was pared by 4 bases and J by 0 bases, with 6 bases of the junction left unmatched. The CDR3 covers 16 residues. Germline V gene lookup returns CDR1 SNHLY and CDR2 FYNNEI. Sequencing input: blood. The chain employs TRBV2 and TRBJ2-3; TRBD2 agrees at 8 bases. The clonotype was recovered from a man in his fifties or sixties in good health. The CDR3 sequence: CASSVFSGVSTDTQYF. CDR3 bases: TGTGCCAGCAGTGTTTTTAGCGGGGTTAGCACAGATACGCAGTATTTT.